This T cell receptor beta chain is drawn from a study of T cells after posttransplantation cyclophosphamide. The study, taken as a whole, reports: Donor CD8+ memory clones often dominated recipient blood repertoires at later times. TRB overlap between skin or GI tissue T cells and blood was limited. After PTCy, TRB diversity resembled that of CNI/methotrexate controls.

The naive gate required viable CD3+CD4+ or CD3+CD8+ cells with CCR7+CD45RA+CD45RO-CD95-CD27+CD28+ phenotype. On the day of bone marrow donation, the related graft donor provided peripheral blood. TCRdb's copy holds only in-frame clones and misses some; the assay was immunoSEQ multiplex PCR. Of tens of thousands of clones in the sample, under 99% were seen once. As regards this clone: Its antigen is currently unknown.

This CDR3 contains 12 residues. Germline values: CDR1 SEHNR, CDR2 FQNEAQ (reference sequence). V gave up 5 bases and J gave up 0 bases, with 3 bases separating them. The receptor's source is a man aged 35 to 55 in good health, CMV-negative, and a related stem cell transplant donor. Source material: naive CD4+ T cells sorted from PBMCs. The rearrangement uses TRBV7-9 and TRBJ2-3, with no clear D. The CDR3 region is CASSLSTDTQYF. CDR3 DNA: TGTGCCAGCAGCCTCAGCACAGATACGCAGTATTTT.